This record looks at one T cell receptor beta chain sequence and its context. Its antigen remains unknown. The sample belongs to a study of beta chain features in type 1 diabetes. Whole-study results and caveats: Whether HLA type influences TCRB rearrangement remained unresolved here.

This CDR3 is built from 14 residues. With 4 bases removed from V and 6 bases from J, the gap between germline ends came to 13 bases. The germline V gene has CDR1 MNHNY and CDR2 SVGAGI (reference sequence). Researchers reported sorting CD4+ naive, central memory, regulatory and stem cell-like memory cells via CD45RO/CCR7/CD25/CD127/CD95/CD27. What was sequenced were expressed TCRB transcripts, since all of the isolated RNA had been reverse transcribed. Here immunoSEQ multiplex PCR was the method, and the copy in TCRdb shows in-frame clones only, minus some. The repertoire has 860,000 or so clones, roughly a sixth of them found once; the top ten carry about 0.02%.

V is TRBV6-6 and J is TRBJ2-1; perhaps TRBD1 as D (5 bases). Sequencing was carried out using naive CD4+ T cells from blood. The sequence came from a woman between 18 and 29 years old in good health. The CDR3 sequence: CASSSSDRGNEQFF. CDR3 nucleotides: TGTGCCAGCAGTTCCTCCGATAGGGGCAATGAGCAGTTCTTC.